This T cell receptor (beta chain) emerged from a study of monozygotic twins with inflammatory bowel disease. General study points: Clonotype sharing was lower in IBD patients than healthy twins, most markedly with disease activity. In the analysis, different T cell subtypes could not be told apart.

Blood samples measuring less than 3 ml were taken per donor. With respect to this clonotype: Its cognate antigen is unknown.

Using the 5' RACE reads, TCRdb records one entry per CDR3 protein without DNA. This specimen shows about 140,000 distinct CDR3 sequences; the ten leading clones hold 2% to 3%. The clonotype was recovered from a human donor with ulcerative colitis or Crohn's disease, or a healthy co-twin of an affected twin (not recorded which). The sample taken for sequencing was blood.

CDR3 sequence: CASSLGVILETQYF. This rearrangement joins TRBV12-3 or TRBV12-4 to TRBJ2-5. This CDR3 has 14 amino acids.